Listed below are T cell receptor beta chains from one sample, sequenced in a study of Graves' ophthalmopathy and Graves' hyperthyroidism. TCRdb called the multiplex PCR reads again in MiXCR, with one record for every CDR3 protein. The sample yields over a million distinct CDR3 sequences, roughly 35% seen once. Sample: peripheral blood or thyroid tissue (not recorded which). The origin of the receptors is an adult man with Graves' hyperthyroidism. CDR3s include the opening cysteine and the closing phenylalanine or tryptophan. The D gene is left open where the match is weak. The size field is filled for only some rows; it gives once, few, many or a size class.

>15|TRBJ2-5|-|TRBV5-1|TRBD1
TGCACCAGCAGCTTGGTCGGGGACAGACAAGAGACCCAGTACTTC
CTSSLVGDRQETQYF
>15|TRBJ2-7|-|TRBV7-8|-
TGTGCCAGCAGCTTAATGGCTAGGCTTTTATACGAGCAGTACTTC
CASSLMARLLYEQYF
>15|TRBJ2-7|many|TRBV7-6|-
TGTGCCAGCAGCTTAGCGGCGGGGCAGGGGGGCGAGCAGTACTTC
CASSLAAGQGGEQYF
>15|TRBJ1-4|-|TRBV10-3|TRBD1
TGTGCCAGCAGTTACCTGCAGGGGGTTAATGAAAAACTGTTTTTT
CASSYLQGVNEKLFF
>16|TRBJ1-6|few|TRBV6-5|-
TGTGCCAGCAGTTACTCCGGGGTATCCTATAATTCACCCCTCCACTTT
CASSYSGVSYNSPLHF
>14|TRBJ2-7|-|TRBV11-2|TRBD1
TGTGCCAGCAGTAAACCGGGACAGATCTACGAGCAGTACTTC
CASSKPGQIYEQYF
>17|TRBJ1-1|-|TRBV6-5|TRBD1
TGTGCCAGCAACAAACCAGGCCGAAACAGGGGGAACACTGAAGCTTTCTTT
CASNKPGRNRGNTEAFF
>13|TRBJ1-1|few|TRBV6-5|-
TGTGCCAGCAGTAAACCCCTTGGGACTGAAGCTTTCTTT
CASSKPLGTEAFF
>16|TRBJ2-7|many|TRBV7-6|TRBD2
TGTGCCAGCAGCCCCTTGAGCAGCGGGAGGTTGAACGAGCAGTACTTC
CASSPLSSGRLNEQYF
>16|TRBJ2-5|few|TRBV2|TRBD2
TGTGCCAGCACCGGGACTAGCGGGGGGTTTCAAGAGACCCAGTACTTC
CASTGTSGGFQETQYF
>14|TRBJ1-2|many|TRBV14|-
TGTGCCAGCAGCCAGGCAGGGTTTGACTATGGCTACACCTTC
CASSQAGFDYGYTF
>9|TRBJ2-7|-|TRBV29-1|-
TGCAGCGCCGAACAGGGATGGTACTTC
CSAEQGWYF
>16|TRBJ1-1|-|TRBV7-2|TRBD1
TGTGCCAGCAGCTCCGGACAGGGGCCCATGAACACTGAAGCTTTCTTT
CASSSGQGPMNTEAFF
>13|TRBJ1-4|-|TRBV29-1|-
TGCAGCGACGGGGGAGGAGGAGTTGAAAAACTGTTTTTT
CSDGGGGVEKLFF
>16|TRBJ1-5|-|TRBV7-2|TRBD1
TGTGCCAGCAGCTCAACAACACAGGGGCCTGGATGGCCCCAGCATTTT
CASSSTTQGPGWPQHF
>15|TRBJ2-2|-|TRBV24-1|TRBD2
TGTGCCACCAGTGATAGCGGGAGGGAAACCGGGGAGCTGTTTTTT
CATSDSGRETGELFF
>15|TRBJ1-1|few|TRBV7-9|-
TGTGCCAGCAGCCCAGCTCTTGGAATGAACACTGGAGCTTTCTTT
CASSPALGMNTGAFF